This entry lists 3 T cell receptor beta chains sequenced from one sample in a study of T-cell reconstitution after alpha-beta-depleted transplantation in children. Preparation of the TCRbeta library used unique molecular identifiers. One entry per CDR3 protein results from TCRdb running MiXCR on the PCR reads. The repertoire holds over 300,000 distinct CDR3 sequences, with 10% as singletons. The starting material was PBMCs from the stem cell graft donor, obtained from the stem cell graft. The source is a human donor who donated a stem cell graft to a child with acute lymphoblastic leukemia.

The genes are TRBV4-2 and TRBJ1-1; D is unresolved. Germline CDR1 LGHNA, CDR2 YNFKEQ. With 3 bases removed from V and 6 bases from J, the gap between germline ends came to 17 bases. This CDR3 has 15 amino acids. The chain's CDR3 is CASSQGSGAKAEAFF. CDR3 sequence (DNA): TGTGCCAGCAGCCAGGGGAGCGGAGCCAAGGCTGAAGCTTTCTTT.

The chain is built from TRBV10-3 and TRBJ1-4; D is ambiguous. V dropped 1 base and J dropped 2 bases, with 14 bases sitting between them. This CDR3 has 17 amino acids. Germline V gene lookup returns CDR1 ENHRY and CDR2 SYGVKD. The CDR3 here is CAISEFHPGTTNEKLFF. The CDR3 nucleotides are TGTGCCATCAGTGAGTTTCATCCTGGTACGACTAATGAAAAACTGTTTTTT.

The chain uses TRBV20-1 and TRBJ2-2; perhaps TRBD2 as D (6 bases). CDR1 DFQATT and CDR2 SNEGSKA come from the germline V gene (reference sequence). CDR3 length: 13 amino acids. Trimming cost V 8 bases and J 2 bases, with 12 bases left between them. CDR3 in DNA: TGCAGTCCCCGAGCGGGTAACACCGGGGAGCTGTTTTTT. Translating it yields CSPRAGNTGELFF.